This T cell receptor (beta chain) derives from a study of control samples from healthy donors and cancer patients (TCRdb year 2020). Libraries were constructed by the immunoSEQ multiplex PCR assay. TCRdb's version of the immuneACCESS table is confined to in-frame rearrangements and falls short of the full clone set. An unresolved V gene accounts for under half of the shortfall where checked; the remainder is of unknown origin. This sample gives just under 75,000 clones in total; about 88% of them show up just once. More than 3% of the sample goes to the ten largest clones. Trimming removed 6 bases from V and 2 bases from J, leaving 26 bases between the germline ends. The germline V gene supplies CDR1 ENHRY and CDR2 SYGVKD. From the cysteine through the phenylalanine, the CDR3 covers 18 amino acids. CDR3 DNA is the only sequence kept; it has 54 bases, read in frame from the first base. This clone was seen just once. Its cognate antigen has yet to be identified. No much larger clone is present one base from it, and per-base qualities are unavailable.

Sequenced: blood. The sequence derives from a woman between 50 and 59 years old in good health. The V and J segments used are TRBV10-3 and TRBJ2-7; D gene: possibly TRBD1, on 6 matching bases. The DNA reads TGTGCCATCAGCGCCTCTCAGGGCCAGGGGAGATCGACCTACGAGCAGTACTTC. It encodes CAISASQGQGRSTYEQYF.